One sample yielded the 2 T cell receptor beta chains listed below, sequenced in a study of OX40 agonist ivuxolimab in advanced cancers. Libraries were prepared by immunoSEQ multiplex PCR; TCRdb keeps only in-frame clonotypes and omits some of them. The table has 80,000 or so clones, around four fifths seen once. Here the sequenced sample was CD4+ or CD8+ T cells sorted from blood, taken in a trial of the OX40 agonist ivuxolimab. Receptors originate from an adult with an advanced solid tumor such as melanoma, head and neck, liver or kidney cancer.

The V gene is TRBV4-1, the J gene TRBJ2-5, with D perhaps TRBD1 (6 bases). V lost 0 bases and J 6 bases, leaving 14 bases between the germline ends. The CDR3 is 15 amino acids. The V gene's germline CDR1 is MGHRA and CDR2 YSYEKL. The CDR3 reads CASSQEGAGDQTQYF. Written as DNA, the CDR3 is TGCGCCAGCAGCCAAGAGGGGGCAGGGGACCAGACCCAGTACTTC.

The chain employs TRBV7-9 and TRBJ2-1; D is possibly TRBD1 (6 bases). In germline, CDR1 is SEHNR, CDR2 FQNEAQ (reference sequence). Deletions cut 1 base from V and 5 bases from J, with 12 bases between. The CDR3 extends over 15 amino acids. DNA of the CDR3: TGTGCCAGCAGCTTAGGGGACCGGGACAACAATGAGCAGTTCTTC. As protein: CASSLGDRDNNEQFF. Complete variable domain (other parts from reference TRBV7-9 and TRBJ2-1): DTGVSQNPRHKITKRGQNVTFRCDPISEHNRLYWYRQTLGQGPEFLTYFQNEAQLEKSRLLSDRFSAERPKGSFSTLEIQRTEQGDSAMYLCASSLGDRDNNEQFFGPGTRLTVL.